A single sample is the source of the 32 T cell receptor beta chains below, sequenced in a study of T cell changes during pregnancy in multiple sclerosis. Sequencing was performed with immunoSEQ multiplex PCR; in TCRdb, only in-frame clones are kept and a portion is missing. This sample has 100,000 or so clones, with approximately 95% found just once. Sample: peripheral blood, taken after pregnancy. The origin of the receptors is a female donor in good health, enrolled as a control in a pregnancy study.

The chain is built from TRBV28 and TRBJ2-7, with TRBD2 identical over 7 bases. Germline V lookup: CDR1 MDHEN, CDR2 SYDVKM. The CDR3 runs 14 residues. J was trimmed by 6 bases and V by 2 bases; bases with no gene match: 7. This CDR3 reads CASSLEGGPLEQYF. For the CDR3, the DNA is TGTGCCAGCAGTTTAGAGGGAGGGCCGCTCGAGCAGTACTTC.

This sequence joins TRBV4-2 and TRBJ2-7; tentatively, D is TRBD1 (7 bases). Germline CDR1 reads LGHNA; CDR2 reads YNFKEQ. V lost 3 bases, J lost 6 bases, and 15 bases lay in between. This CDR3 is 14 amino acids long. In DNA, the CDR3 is TGTGCCAGCAGCCAGGAGGGACAGCCGGCCGAGCAGTACTTC. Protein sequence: CASSQEGQPAEQYF.

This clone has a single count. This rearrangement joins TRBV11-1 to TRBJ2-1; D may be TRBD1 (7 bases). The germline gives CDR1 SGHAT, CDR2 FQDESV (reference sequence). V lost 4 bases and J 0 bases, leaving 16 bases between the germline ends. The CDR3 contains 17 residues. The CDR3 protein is CASSSGGRESSYNEQFF. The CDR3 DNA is TGTGCCAGCAGCTCAGGGGGACGGGAGAGCTCCTACAATGAGCAGTTCTTC.

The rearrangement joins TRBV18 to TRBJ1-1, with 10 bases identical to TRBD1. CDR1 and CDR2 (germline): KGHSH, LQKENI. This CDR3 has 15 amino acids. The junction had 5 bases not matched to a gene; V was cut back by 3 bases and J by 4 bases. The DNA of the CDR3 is TGTGCCAGCTCACCGGGACAGGGGTCGGGCACTGAAGCTTTCTTT. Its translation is CASSPGQGSGTEAFF.

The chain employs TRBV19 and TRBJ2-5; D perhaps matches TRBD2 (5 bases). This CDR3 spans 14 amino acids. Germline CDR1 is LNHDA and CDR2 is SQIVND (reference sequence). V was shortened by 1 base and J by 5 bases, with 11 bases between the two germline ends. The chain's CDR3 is CASSIVKGAETQYF. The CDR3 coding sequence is TGTGCCAGTAGTATAGTGAAGGGAGCGGAGACCCAGTACTTC.

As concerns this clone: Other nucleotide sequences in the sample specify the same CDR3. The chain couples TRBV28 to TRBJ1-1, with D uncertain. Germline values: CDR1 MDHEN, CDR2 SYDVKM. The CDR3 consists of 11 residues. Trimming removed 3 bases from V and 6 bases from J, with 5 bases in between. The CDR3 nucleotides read TGTGCCAGCAGTTTGGGCGCTGAAGCTTTCTTT. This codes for CASSLGAEAFF.

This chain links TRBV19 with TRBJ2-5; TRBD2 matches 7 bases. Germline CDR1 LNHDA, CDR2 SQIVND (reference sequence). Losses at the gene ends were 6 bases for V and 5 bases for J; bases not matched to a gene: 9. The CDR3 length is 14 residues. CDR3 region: CASSSRAGEETQYF. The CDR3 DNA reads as TGTGCCAGTAGCTCCCGGGCGGGGGAGGAGACCCAGTACTTC.

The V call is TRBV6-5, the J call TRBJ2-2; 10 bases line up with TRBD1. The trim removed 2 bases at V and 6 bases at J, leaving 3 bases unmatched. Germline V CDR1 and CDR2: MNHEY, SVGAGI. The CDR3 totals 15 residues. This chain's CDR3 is CASSYLTGGAGELFF. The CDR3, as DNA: TGTGCCAGCAGTTACCTGACAGGGGGCGCCGGGGAGCTGTTTTTT.

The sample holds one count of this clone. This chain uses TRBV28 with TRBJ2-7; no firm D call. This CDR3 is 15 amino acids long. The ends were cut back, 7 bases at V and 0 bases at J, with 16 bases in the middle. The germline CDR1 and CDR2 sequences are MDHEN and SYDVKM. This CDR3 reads CASTPPLESSYEQYF. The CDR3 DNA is TGTGCCAGCACACCCCCGCTGGAGAGCTCCTACGAGCAGTACTTC.

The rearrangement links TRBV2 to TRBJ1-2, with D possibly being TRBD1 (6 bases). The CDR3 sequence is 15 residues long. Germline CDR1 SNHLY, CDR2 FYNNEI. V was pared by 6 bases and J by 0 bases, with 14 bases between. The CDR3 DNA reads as TGTGCCAGCAGGAGGGACAATCCAACTAACTATGGCTACACCTTC. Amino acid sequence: CASRRDNPTNYGYTF.

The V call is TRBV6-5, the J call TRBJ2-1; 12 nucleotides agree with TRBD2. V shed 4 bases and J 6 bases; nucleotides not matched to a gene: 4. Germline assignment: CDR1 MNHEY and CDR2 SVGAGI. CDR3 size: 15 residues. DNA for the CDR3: TGTGCCAGCAGTTCCGGGACTAGCGGGCTCAATGAGCAGTTCTTC. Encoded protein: CASSSGTSGLNEQFF.

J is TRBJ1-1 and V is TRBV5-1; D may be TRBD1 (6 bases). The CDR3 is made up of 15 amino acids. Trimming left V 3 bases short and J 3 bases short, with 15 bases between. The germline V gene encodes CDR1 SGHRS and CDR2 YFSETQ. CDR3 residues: CASSSLPGQYTEAFF. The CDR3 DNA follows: TGCGCCAGCAGCTCGCTACCAGGACAGTACACTGAAGCTTTCTTT.

The CDR3 is CASSLNSAGGFTGELFF. The CDR3 DNA reads TGTGCCAGCAGTTTAAATTCGGCGGGAGGATTTACCGGGGAGCTGTTTTTT. The chain combines TRBV27 with TRBJ2-2, with 8 bases identical to TRBD2. The germline V gene has CDR1 MNHEY and CDR2 SMNVEV (reference sequence). V was clipped by 2 bases and J by 5 bases; unmatched bases: 10. The CDR3 contains 17 residues.

CDR3 sequence (DNA): TGTGCCAGCAGTTTTCGAGGGTCTGAGCAGTTCTTC. Amino acid sequence: CASSFRGSEQFF. The chain joins TRBV27 to TRBJ2-1, with TRBD2 as a possible D gene (5 bases). From germline, CDR1 is MNHEY and CDR2 SMNVEV (reference sequence). This CDR3 is built from 12 residues. The germline V and J ends were trimmed by 3 bases and 9 bases, with 9 bases remaining between them.

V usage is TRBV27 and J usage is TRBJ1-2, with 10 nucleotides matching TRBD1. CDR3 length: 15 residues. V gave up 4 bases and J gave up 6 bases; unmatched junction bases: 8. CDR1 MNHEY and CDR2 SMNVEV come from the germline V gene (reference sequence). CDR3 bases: TGTGCCAGCAGTTGGACAGGGGGTAGGGTGGATGGCTACACCTTC. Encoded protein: CASSWTGGRVDGYTF.

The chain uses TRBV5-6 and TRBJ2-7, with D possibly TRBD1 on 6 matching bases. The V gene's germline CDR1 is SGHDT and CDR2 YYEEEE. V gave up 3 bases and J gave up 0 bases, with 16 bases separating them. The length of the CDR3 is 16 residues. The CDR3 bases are TGTGCCAGCAGCTGGTTCTTACAGGGAAACTCCTACGAGCAGTACTTC. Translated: CASSWFLQGNSYEQYF.

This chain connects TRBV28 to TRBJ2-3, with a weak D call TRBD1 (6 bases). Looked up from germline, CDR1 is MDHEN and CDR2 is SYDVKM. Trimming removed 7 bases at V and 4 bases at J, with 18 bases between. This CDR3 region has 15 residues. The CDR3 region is CASNHPMGAADTQYF. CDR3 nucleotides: TGTGCCAGCAACCACCCTATGGGGGCCGCAGATACGCAGTATTTT.

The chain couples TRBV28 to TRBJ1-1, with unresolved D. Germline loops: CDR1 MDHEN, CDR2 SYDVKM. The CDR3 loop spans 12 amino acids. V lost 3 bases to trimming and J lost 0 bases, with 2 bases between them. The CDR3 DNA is TGTGCCAGCAGTTTTATGAACACTGAAGCTTTCTTT. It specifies CASSFMNTEAFF.

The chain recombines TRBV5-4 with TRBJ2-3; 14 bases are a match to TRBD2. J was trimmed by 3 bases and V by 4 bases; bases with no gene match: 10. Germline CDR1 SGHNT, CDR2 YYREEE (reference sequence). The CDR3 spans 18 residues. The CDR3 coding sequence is TGTGCCAGCAGCCCGGATCTGACTAGCGGGAGGGTAACAGATACGCAGTATTTT. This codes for CASSPDLTSGRVTDTQYF.

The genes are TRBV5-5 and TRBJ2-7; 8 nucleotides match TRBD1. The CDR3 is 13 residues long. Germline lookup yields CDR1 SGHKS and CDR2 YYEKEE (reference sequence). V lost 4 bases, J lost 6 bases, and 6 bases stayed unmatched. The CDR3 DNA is TGTGCCAGCAGCCTACGGACAGGGTCCGAGCAGTACTTC. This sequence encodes CASSLRTGSEQYF.

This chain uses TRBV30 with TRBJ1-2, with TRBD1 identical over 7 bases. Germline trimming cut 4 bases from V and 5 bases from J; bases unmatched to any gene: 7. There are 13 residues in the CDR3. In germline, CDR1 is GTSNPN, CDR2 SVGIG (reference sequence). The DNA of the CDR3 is TGTGCCTGGAAACCCGGGACAGCATATGGCTACACCTTC. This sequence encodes CAWKPGTAYGYTF. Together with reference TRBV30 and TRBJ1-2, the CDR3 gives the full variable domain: SQTIHQWPATLVQPVGSPLSLECTVEGTSNPNLYWYRQAAGRGLQLLFYSVGIGQISSEVPQNLSASRPQDRQFILSSKKLLLSDSGFYLCAWKPGTAYGYTFGSGTRLTVV.

In DNA, the CDR3 is TGTGCCAGCAGCTCAAAGACTAGCGGGACTCTCTACGAGCAGTACTTC. Residues: CASSSKTSGTLYEQYF. V gene TRBV5-5 combines with J gene TRBJ2-7; 11 nucleotides match TRBD2. CDR3 size: 16 residues. J lost 3 bases, V lost 3 bases, and 8 bases had no gene match. Germline V gives CDR1 SGHKS, CDR2 YYEKEE (reference sequence).

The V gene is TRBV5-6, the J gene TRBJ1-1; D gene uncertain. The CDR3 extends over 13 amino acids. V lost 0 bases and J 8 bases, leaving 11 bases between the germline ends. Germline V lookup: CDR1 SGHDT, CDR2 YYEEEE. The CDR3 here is CASSLGADSEAFF. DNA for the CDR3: TGTGCCAGCAGCTTGGGGGCGGACTCAGAAGCTTTCTTT. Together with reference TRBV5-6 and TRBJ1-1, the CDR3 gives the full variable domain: DAGVTQSPTHLIKTRGQQVTLRCSPKSGHDTVSWYQQALGQGPQFIFQYYEEEERQRGNFPDRFSGHQFPNYSSELNVNALLLGDSALYLCASSLGADSEAFFGQGTRLTVV.

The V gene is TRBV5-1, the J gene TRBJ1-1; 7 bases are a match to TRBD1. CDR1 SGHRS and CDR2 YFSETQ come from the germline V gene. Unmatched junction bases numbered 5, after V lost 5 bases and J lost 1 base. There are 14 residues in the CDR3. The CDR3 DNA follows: TGCGCCAGCAGTGTAGGGGGCTGGAACACTGAAGCTTTCTTT. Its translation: CASSVGGWNTEAFF.

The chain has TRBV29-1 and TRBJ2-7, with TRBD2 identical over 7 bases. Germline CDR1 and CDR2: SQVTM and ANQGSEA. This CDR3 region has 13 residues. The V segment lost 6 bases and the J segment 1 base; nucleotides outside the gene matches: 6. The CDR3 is CSVSGGESYEQYF. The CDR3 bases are TGCAGCGTGTCGGGGGGTGAGTCCTACGAGCAGTACTTC.

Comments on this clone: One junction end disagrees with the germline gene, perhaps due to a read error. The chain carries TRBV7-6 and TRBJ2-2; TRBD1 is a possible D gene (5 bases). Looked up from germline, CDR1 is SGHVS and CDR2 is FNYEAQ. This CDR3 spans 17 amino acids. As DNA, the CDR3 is TGTACCAGCAGCTCTCCTCAGGGAAGCCCCAGGACCGGGGAGCTGTTTTTT. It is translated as CTSSSPQGSPRTGELFF.

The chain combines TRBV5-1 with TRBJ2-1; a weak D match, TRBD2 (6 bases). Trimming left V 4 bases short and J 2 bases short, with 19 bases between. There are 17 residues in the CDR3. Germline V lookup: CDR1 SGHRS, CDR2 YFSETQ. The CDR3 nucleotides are TGCGCCAGCAGCCTTGCCGGGGTGGCGGGACCCTACAATGAGCAGTTCTTC. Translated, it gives CASSLAGVAGPYNEQFF.

The CDR3 loop reads CASSRGLAGDGETQYF. The CDR3 nucleotides read TGTGCCAGCAGCAGGGGCCTAGCGGGAGACGGGGAGACCCAGTACTTC. This chain links TRBV11-2 with TRBJ2-5, with 10 bases lining up with TRBD2. V gave up 5 bases and J gave up 5 bases; unmatched junction bases: 11. Germline CDR1 reads SGHAT; CDR2 reads FQNNGV. This CDR3 is built from 16 residues.

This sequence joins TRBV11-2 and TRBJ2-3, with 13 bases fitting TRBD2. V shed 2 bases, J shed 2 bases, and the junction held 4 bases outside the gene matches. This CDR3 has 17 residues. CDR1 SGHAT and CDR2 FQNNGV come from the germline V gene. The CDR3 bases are TGTGCCAGCAGCTTAAGGGGACTAGCGGGATACACAGATACGCAGTATTTT. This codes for CASSLRGLAGYTDTQYF. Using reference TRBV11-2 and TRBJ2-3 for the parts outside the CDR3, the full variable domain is EAGVAQSPRYKIIEKRQSVAFWCNPISGHATLYWYQQILGQGPKLLIQFQNNGVVDDSQLPKDRFSAERLKGVDSTLKIQPAKLEDSAVYLCASSLRGLAGYTDTQYFGPGTRLTVL.

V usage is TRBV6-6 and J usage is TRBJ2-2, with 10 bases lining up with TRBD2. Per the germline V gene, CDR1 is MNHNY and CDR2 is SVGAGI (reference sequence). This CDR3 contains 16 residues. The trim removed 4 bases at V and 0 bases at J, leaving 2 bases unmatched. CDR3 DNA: TGTGCCAGCAGTTCGGGACTAGCGCCGAACACCGGGGAGCTGTTTTTT. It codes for CASSSGLAPNTGELFF.

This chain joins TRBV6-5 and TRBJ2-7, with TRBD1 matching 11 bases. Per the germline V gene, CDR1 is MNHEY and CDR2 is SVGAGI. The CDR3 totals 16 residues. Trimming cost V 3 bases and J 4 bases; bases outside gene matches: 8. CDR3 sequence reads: CASSYPGTGGLYEQYF. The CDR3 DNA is TGTGCCAGCAGTTATCCTGGGACAGGGGGATTATACGAGCAGTACTTC.

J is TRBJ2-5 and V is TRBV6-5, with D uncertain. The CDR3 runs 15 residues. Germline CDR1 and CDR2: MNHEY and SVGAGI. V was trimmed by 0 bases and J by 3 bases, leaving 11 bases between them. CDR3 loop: CASSYSGGSEETQYF. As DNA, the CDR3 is TGTGCCAGCAGTTACTCCGGCGGCAGCGAAGAGACCCAGTACTTC.